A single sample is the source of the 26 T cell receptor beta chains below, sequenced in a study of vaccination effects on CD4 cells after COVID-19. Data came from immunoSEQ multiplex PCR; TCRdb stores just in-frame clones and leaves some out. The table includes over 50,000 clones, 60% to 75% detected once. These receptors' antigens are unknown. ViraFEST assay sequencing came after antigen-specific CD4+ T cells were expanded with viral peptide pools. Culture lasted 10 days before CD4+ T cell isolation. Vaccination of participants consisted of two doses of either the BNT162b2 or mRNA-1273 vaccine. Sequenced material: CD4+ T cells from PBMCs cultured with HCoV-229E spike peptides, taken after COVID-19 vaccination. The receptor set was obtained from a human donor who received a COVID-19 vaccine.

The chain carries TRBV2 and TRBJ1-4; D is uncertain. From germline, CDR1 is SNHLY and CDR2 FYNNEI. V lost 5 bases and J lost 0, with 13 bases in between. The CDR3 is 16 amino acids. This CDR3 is CASSWPVGTTNEKLFF. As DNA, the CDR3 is TGTGCCAGCAGTTGGCCTGTAGGGACAACTAATGAAAAACTGTTTTTT.

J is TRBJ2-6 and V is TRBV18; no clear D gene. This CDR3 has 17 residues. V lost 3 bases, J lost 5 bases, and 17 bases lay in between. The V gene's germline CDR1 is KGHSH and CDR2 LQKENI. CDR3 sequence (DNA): TGTGCCAGCTCACCCACAGCCCTCACCTCGTGGGCCAACGTCCTGACTTTC. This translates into CASSPTALTSWANVLTF.

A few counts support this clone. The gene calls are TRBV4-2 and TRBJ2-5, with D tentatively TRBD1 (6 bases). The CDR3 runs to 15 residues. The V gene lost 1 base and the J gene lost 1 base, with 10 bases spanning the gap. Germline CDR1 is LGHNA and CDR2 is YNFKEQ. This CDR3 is CASSQGGQGQETQYF. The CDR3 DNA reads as TGTGCCAGCAGCCAAGGGGGGCAGGGCCAAGAGACCCAGTACTTC.

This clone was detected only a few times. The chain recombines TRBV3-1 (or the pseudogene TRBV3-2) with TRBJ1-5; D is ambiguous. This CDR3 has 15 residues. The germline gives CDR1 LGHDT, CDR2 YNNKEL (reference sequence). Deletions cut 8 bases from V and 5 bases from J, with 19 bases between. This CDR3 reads CASGAGVNPYQPQHF. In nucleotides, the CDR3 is TGTGCCAGCGGTGCAGGAGTTAACCCATATCAGCCCCAGCATTTT.

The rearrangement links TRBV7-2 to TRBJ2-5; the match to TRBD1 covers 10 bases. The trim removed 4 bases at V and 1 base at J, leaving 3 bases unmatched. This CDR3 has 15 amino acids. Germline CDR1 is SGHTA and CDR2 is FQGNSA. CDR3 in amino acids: CASSSDRGTQETQYF. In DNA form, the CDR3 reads TGTGCCAGCAGCTCGGACAGGGGGACCCAAGAGACCCAGTACTTC.

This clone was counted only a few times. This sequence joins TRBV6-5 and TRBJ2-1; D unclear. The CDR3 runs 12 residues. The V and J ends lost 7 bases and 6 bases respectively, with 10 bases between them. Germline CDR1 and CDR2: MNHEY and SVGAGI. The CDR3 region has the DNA TGTGCCAGCATCTCCGTGTTCAATGAGCAGTTCTTC. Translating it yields CASISVFNEQFF.

The CDR3 loop is CASSVPRTGTGEQYV. CDR3 sequence (DNA): TGTGCCAGCAGCGTACCTCGGACAGGGACGGGCGAGCAGTACGTC. The chain combines TRBV9 with TRBJ2-7; 8 bases match TRBD1. This CDR3 has 15 amino acids. Germline V gene data show CDR1 as SGDLS and CDR2 as YYNGEE. Trimming took 1 base from V and 6 from J; bases not matched to a gene: 9.

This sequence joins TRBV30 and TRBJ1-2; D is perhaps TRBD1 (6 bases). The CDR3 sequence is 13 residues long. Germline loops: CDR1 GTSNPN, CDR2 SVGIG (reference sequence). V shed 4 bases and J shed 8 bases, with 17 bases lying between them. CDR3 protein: CAWNIQGWKGYTF. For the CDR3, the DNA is TGTGCCTGGAATATACAGGGTTGGAAAGGCTACACCTTC. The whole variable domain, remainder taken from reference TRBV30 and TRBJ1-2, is SQTIHQWPATLVQPVGSPLSLECTVEGTSNPNLYWYRQAAGRGLQLLFYSVGIGQISSEVPQNLSASRPQDRQFILSSKKLLLSDSGFYLCAWNIQGWKGYTFGSGTRLTVV.

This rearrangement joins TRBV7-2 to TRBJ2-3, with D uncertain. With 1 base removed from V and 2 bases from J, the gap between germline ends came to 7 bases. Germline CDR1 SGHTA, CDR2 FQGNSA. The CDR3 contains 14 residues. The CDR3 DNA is TGTGCCAGCAGCTTAGGAGACACCACAGATACGCAGTATTTT. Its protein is CASSLGDTTDTQYF.

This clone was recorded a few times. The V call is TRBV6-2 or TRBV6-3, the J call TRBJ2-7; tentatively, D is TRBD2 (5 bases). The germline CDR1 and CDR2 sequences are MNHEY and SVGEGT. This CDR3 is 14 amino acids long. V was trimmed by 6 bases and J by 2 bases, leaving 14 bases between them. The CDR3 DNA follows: TGTGCCAGCAGCAACGCCGGGGTTCCCTACGAGCAGTACGTC. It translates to CASSNAGVPYEQYV.

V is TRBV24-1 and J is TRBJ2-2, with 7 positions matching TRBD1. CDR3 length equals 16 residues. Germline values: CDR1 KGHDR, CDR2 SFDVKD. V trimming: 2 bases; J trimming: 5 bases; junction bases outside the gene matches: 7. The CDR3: CATSDSRQGGTGELFF. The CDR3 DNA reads TGTGCCACCAGTGATTCTAGACAGGGCGGAACCGGGGAGCTGTTTTTT.

Here the CDR3 reads CASSSERSYEQYV. The CDR3 DNA sequence: TGTGCCAGCAGCTCGGAACGATCCTACGAGCAGTACGTC. The chain uses TRBV5-8 and TRBJ2-7; D is ambiguous. The CDR3 runs 13 residues. Trimming left V 3 bases short and J 1 base short, with 8 bases between. Germline CDR1 is SGHTS and CDR2 is YDEGEE.

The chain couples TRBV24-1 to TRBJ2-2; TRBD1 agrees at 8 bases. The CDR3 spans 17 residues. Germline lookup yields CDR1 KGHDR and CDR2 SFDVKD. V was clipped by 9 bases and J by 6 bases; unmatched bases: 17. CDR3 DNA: TGTGCCACCTCTCCCCGGACAGGGTCAGGGGGTGCCGGGGAGCTGTTTTTT. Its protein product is CATSPRTGSGGAGELFF.

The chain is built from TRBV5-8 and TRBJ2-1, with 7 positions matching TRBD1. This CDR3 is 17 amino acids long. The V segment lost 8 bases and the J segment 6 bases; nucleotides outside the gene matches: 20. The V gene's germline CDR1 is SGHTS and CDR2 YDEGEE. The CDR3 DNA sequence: TGTGCCAGTCCATCTTCTTTGGGACAGAGTTATGTCAATGAGCAGTTCTTC. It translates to CASPSSLGQSYVNEQFF. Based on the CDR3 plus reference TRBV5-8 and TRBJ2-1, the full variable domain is EAGVTQSPTHLIKTRGQQATLRCSPISGHTSVYWYQQALGLGLQFLLWYDEGEERNRGNFPPRFSGRQFPNYSSELNVNALELEDSALYLCASPSSLGQSYVNEQFFGPGTRLTVL.

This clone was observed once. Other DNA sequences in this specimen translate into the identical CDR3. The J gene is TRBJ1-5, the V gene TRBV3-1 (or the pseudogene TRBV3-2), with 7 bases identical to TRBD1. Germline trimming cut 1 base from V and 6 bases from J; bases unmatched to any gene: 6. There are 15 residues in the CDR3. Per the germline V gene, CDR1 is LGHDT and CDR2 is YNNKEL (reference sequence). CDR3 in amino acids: CASSQVPGGGQPQHF. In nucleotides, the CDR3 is TGTGCCAGCAGCCAAGTTCCAGGGGGTGGTCAGCCCCAGCATTTT.

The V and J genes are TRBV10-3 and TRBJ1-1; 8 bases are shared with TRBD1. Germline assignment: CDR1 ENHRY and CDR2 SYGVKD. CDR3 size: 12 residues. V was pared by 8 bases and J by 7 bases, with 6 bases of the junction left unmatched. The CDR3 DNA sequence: TGTGCCATCGGGAAGACAGGGGATGAAGCTTTCTTT. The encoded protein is CAIGKTGDEAFF.

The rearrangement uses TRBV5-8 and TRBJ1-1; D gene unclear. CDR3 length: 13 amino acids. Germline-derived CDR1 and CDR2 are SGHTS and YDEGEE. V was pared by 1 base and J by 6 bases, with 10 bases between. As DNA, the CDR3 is TGTGCCAGCAGCTTGCTCGGTTTCCCTGAAGCTTTCTTT. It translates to CASSLLGFPEAFF.

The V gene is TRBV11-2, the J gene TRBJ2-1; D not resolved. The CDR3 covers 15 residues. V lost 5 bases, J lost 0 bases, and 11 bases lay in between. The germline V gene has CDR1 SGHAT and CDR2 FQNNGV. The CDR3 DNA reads TGTGCCAGCAGCCTCCTACTGCCCTCCTACAATGAGCAGTTCTTC. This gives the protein CASSLLLPSYNEQFF.

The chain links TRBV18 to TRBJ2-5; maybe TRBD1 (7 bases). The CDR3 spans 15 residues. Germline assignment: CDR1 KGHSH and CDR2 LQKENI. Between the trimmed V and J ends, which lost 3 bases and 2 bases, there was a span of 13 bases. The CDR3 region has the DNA TGTGCCAGCTCACCTCGGAGGGGGCCGCAAGAGACCCAGTACTTC. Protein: CASSPRRGPQETQYF.

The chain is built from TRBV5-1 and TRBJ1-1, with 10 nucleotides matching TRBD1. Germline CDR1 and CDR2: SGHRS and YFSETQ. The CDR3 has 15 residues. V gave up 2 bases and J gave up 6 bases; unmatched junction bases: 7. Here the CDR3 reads CASSLVGQGVSEAFF. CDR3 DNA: TGCGCCAGCAGCTTAGTAGGACAGGGGGTTTCTGAAGCTTTCTTT.

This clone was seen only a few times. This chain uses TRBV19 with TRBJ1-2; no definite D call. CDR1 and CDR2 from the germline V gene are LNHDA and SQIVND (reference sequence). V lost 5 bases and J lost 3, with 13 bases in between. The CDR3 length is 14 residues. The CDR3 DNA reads TGTGCCAGTAGTGTGCGGGTACTGGACTATGGCTACACCTTC. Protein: CASSVRVLDYGYTF.

The CDR3 loop reads CASSQDPSSWRETQYF. The DNA of the CDR3 is TGCGCCAGCAGCCAAGATCCCAGCTCCTGGCGGGAGACCCAGTACTTC. The gene calls are TRBV4-3 and TRBJ2-5; D call uncertain. V was pared by 0 bases and J by 5 bases, with 16 bases between. The CDR3 sequence is 16 residues long. Germline V gives CDR1 LGHNA, CDR2 YSLEER.

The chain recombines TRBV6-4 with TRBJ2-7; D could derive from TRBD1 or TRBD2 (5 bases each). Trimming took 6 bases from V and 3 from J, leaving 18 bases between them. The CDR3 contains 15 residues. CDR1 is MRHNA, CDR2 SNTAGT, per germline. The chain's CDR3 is CASRRRGSWNYEQYV. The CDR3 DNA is TGTGCCAGCAGGCGACGGGGCTCTTGGAACTACGAGCAGTACGTC.

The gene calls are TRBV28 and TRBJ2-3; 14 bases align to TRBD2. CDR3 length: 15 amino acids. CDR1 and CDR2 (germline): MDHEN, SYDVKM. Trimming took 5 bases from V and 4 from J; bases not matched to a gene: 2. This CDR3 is CASSRTSGGPDTQYF. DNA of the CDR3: TGTGCCAGCAGTCGGACTAGCGGGGGGCCAGATACGCAGTATTTT.

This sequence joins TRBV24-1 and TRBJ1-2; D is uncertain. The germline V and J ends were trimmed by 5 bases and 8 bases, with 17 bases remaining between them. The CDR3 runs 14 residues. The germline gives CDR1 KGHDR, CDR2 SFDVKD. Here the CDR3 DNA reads TGTGCCACCAGTGCTTCTGCCCCCGGTGCGGGCTACACCTTC. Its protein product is CATSASAPGAGYTF.

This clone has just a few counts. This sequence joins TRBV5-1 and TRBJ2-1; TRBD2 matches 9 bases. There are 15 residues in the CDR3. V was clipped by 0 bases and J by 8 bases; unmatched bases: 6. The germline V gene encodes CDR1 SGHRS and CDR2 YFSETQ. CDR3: CASSLALAGLDEQFF. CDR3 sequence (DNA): TGCGCCAGCAGCTTGGCTCTAGCGGGGCTGGATGAGCAGTTCTTC.